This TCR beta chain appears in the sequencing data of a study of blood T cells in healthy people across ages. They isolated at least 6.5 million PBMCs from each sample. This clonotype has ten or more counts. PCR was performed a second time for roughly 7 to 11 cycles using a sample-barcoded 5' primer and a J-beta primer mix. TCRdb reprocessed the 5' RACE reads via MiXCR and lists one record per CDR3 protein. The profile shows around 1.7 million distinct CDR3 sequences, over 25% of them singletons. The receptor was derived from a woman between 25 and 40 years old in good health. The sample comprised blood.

The CDR3 nucleotides read TGCAGTGCCGAGGGGGGGCGCGACTCCGAGCAGTACTTC. Translation: CSAEGGRDSEQYF. The V call is TRBV20-1, the J call TRBJ2-5; weak D call: TRBD2 (7 bases). The DNA end is more similar to TRBJ2-7, so the J call may be wrong. The CDR3 loop spans 13 amino acids. Per the germline V gene, CDR1 is DFQATT and CDR2 is SNEGSKA (reference sequence).